A selection of T cell receptor beta chains follows, all from one sample in a study of blood T cells in healthy people across ages. TCRdb re-derived calls from the 5' RACE reads in MiXCR, one entry per CDR3 protein. This sample has hundreds of thousands of distinct CDR3 sequences; 29% occur once, and the top ten carry roughly 17%. Sequencing input: blood. These receptors came from an elderly woman in good health. The CDR3 runs from the conserved cysteine through the conserved F or W. D genes are given only for firm matches. Expanded clones are given a class, and other clones once, few, many or no size at all.

size: many
D: TRBD2
J: TRBJ2-7
V: TRBV4-3
DNA: TGCGCCAGCAGCCCGGGGGGAGTAGGAGGCTCCTACGAGCAGTACTTC
CDR3: CASSPGGVGGSYEQYF

size: few
D: TRBD2
J: TRBJ2-1
V: TRBV23-1
DNA: TGCGCCAATTGGACTAGCGGGGGGCAGCGGTTCTTC
CDR3: CANWTSGGQRFF

size: once
D: NA
J: TRBJ2-7
V: TRBV13
DNA: TGTGCCAGCAGCCGGAGGGGGGCCTACAATGAGCAGTACTTC
CDR3: CASSRRGAYNEQYF

size: NA
D: TRBD2
J: TRBJ2-7
V: TRBV7-2
DNA: TGTGCCAGTGGGACTAGCGGGGGGTTCCTTGGCGAGCAGTACTTC
CDR3: CASGTSGGFLGEQYF

size: few
D: NA
J: TRBJ1-5
V: TRBV7-2
DNA: TGTGCCAGCAGCTCGGGGGCGAGGAGGGGCAATCAGCCCCAGCATTTT
CDR3: CASSSGARRGNQPQHF

size: NA
D: TRBD2
J: TRBJ2-3
V: TRBV30
DNA: TGTGCCTGGAGTTGGTATCGGGCGGGAGGGCCTTCCTCCACAGATACGCAGTATTTT
CDR3: CAWSWYRAGGPSSTDTQYF

size: NA
D: NA
J: TRBJ2-3
V: TRBV7-2
DNA: TGTGCCAGCAAAACTTGGAGCACAGATACGCAGTATTTT
CDR3: CASKTWSTDTQYF

size: NA
D: NA
J: TRBJ2-2
V: TRBV11-1
DNA: TGTGCCAGCAGCTTTAGGTCCAGCAGCATTACCGGGGAGCTGTTTTTT
CDR3: CASSFRSSSITGELFF

size: many
D: NA
J: TRBJ2-1
V: TRBV7-2
DNA: TGTGCCAGCAGCCCCCATGGGGGAGCGAATCGAGGTGAGCAGTTCTTC
CDR3: CASSPHGGANRGEQFF

size: many
D: NA
J: TRBJ1-4
V: TRBV7-9
DNA: TGTGCCAGCAGCTCGGGGTATGAAAAACTGTTTTTT
CDR3: CASSSGYEKLFF

size: many
D: NA
J: TRBJ2-7
V: TRBV29-1
DNA: TGCAGCGTTGAACTGGTGGGGAGACGCTACGAGCAGTACTTC
CDR3: CSVELVGRRYEQYF

size: NA
D: NA
J: TRBJ1-1
V: TRBV5-1
DNA: TGCGCCAGCAGCTTGGTGGGGGGCGCGACTGCAGCTTTCTTT
CDR3: CASSLVGGATAAFF

size: many
D: NA
J: TRBJ2-3
V: TRBV29-1
DNA: TGCAGCGTTGAACGCACAGATACGCAGTATTTT
CDR3: CSVERTDTQYF

size: many
D: NA
J: TRBJ2-1
V: TRBV24-1
DNA: TGTGCCACCACCGCGGGGGCGCGTAGTGAGCAGTTCTTC
CDR3: CATTAGARSEQFF

size: NA
D: TRBD2
J: TRBJ2-1
V: TRBV2
DNA: TGTGCCAGCAGGGCACTAGCGGGAGGACAGTTCTTC
CDR3: CASRALAGGQFF